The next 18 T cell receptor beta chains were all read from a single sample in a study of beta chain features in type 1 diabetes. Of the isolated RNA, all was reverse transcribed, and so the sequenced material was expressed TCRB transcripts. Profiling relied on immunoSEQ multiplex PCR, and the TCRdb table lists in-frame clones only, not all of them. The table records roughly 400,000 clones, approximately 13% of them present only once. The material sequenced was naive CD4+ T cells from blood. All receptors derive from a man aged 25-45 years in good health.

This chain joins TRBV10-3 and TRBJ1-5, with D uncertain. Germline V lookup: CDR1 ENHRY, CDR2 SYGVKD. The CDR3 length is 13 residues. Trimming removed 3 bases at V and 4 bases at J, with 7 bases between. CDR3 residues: CAISEARNQPQHF. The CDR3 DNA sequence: TGTGCCATCAGTGAAGCACGGAATCAGCCCCAGCATTTT.

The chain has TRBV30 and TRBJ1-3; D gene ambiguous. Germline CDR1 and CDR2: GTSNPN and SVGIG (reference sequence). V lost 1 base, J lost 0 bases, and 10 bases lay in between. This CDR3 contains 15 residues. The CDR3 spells CAWSGQGYSGNTIYF. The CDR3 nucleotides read TGTGCCTGGAGTGGCCAAGGTTACTCTGGAAACACCATATATTTT.

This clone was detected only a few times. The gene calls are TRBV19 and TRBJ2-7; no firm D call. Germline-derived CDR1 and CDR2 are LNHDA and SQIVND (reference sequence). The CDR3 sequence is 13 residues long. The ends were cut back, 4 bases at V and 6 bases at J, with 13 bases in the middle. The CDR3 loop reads CASSTAVPREQYV. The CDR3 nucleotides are TGTGCCAGTAGTACGGCCGTTCCCCGCGAGCAGTACGTC.

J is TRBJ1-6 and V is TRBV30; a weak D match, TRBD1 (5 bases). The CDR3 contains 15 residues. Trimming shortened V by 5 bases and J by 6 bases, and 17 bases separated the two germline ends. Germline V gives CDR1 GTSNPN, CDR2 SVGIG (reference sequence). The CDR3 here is CAWPTISGCNSPLHF. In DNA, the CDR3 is TGTGCCTGGCCTACAATTTCAGGGTGTAATTCACCCCTCCACTTT.

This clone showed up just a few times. CDR3 amino acids: CASSQPGTKTYNEQFF. The CDR3 DNA follows: TGCGCCAGCAGCCAACCCGGGACCAAAACCTACAATGAGCAGTTCTTC. The gene calls are TRBV4-1 and TRBJ2-1; tentatively, D is TRBD1 or TRBD2 (5 bases each). Germline CDR1 reads MGHRA; CDR2 reads YSYEKL. The CDR3 consists of 16 residues. V was clipped by 2 bases and J by 2 bases, with 13 bases between them.

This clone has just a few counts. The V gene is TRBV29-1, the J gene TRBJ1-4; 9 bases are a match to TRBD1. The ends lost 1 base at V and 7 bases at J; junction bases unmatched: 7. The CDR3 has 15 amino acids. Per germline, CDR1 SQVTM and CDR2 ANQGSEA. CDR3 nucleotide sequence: TGCAGCGTTGAAGCCGGGACAGGGTCCGGTGAAAAACTGTTTTTT. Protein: CSVEAGTGSGEKLFF.

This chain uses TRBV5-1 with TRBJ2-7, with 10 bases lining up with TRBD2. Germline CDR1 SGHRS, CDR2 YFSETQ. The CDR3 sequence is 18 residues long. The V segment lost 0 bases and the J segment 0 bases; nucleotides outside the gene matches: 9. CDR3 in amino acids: CASSLEAPSGGYSYEQYF. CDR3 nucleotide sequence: TGCGCCAGCAGCTTGGAGGCACCTAGCGGGGGCTACTCCTACGAGCAGTACTTC. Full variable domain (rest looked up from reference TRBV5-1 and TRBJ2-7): KAGVTQTPRYLIKTRGQQVTLSCSPISGHRSVSWYQQTPGQGLQFLFEYFSETQRNKGNFPGRFSGRQFSNSRSEMNVSTLELGDSALYLCASSLEAPSGGYSYEQYFGPGTRLTVT.

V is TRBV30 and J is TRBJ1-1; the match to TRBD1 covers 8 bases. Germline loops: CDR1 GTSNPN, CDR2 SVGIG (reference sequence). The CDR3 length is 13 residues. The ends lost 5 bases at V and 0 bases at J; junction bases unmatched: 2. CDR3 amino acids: CAWGQGMNTEAFF. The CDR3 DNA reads TGTGCCTGGGGACAGGGAATGAACACTGAAGCTTTCTTT. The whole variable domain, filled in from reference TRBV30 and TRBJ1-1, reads SQTIHQWPATLVQPVGSPLSLECTVEGTSNPNLYWYRQAAGRGLQLLFYSVGIGQISSEVPQNLSASRPQDRQFILSSKKLLLSDSGFYLCAWGQGMNTEAFFGQGTRLTVV.

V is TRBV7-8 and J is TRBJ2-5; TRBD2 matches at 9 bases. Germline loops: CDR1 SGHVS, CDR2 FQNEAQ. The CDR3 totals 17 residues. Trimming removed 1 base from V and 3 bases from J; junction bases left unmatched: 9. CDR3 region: CASSLGGRVEGEETQYF. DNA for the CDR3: TGTGCCAGCAGCTTAGGCGGGAGGGTTGAAGGCGAAGAGACCCAGTACTTC.

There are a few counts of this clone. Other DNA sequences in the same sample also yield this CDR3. CDR3 sequence: CASSRGRQETQYF. The CDR3 DNA reads as TGTGCCAGCTCACGGGGAAGGCAAGAGACCCAGTACTTC. J is TRBJ2-5 and V is TRBV18; unclear D gene. Germline V CDR1 and CDR2: KGHSH, LQKENI. The ends were cut back, 4 bases at V and 2 bases at J, with 8 bases in the middle. The length of the CDR3 is 13 residues.

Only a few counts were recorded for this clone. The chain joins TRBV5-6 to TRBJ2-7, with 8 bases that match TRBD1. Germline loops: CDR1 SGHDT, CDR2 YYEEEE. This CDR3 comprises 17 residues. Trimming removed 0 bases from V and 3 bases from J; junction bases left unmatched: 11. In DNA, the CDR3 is TGTGCCAGCAGCTTGGTAGGACAGGGTCGCCAAAGCTACGAGCAGTACTTC. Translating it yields CASSLVGQGRQSYEQYF.

In nucleotides, the CDR3 is TGTGCCAGCAGCCCAAGCGGACTAGCGGGAGTTCATGCAGATACGCAGTATTTT. Residues: CASSPSGLAGVHADTQYF. The chain has TRBV7-3 and TRBJ2-3, with 13 bases fitting TRBD2. The CDR3 contains 18 residues. V was pared by 5 bases and J by 4 bases, with 12 bases of the junction left unmatched. Germline V lookup: CDR1 SGHTA, CDR2 FQGTGA.

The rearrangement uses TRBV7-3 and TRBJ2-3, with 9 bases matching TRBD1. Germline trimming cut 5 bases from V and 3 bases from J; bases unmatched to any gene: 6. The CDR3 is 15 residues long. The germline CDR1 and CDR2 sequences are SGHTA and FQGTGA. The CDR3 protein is CASSRGQGVTDTQYF. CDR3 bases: TGTGCCAGCAGCCGGGGACAGGGAGTGACAGATACGCAGTATTTT.

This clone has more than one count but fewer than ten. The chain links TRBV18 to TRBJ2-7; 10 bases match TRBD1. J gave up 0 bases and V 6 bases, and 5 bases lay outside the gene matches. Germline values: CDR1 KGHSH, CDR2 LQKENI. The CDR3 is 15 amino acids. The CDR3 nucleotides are TGTGCCAGCTCCCCCCGGACAGGGGGCTCCTACGAGCAGTACTTC. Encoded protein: CASSPRTGGSYEQYF.

In nucleotides, the CDR3 is TGTGCCAGCAGCGGGGACGCTTCCTACGAGCAGTACTTC. Its translation is CASSGDASYEQYF. The chain recombines TRBV5-6 with TRBJ2-7, with D perhaps assigned TRBD1 or TRBD2 (5 bases each). With 4 bases removed from V and 1 base from J, the gap between germline ends came to 9 bases. This CDR3 region has 13 residues. Germline-derived CDR1 and CDR2 are SGHDT and YYEEEE. The whole variable domain, filled in from reference TRBV5-6 and TRBJ2-7, reads DAGVTQSPTHLIKTRGQQVTLRCSPKSGHDTVSWYQQALGQGPQFIFQYYEEEERQRGNFPDRFSGHQFPNYSSELNVNALLLGDSALYLCASSGDASYEQYFGPGTRLTVT.

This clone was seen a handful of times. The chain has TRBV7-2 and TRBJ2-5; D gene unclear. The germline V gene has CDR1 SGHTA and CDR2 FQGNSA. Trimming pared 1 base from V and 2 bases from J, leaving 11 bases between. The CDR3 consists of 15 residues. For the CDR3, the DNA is TGTGCCAGCAGCTTAGGCCCAGTGAGTCAAGAGACCCAGTACTTC. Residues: CASSLGPVSQETQYF.

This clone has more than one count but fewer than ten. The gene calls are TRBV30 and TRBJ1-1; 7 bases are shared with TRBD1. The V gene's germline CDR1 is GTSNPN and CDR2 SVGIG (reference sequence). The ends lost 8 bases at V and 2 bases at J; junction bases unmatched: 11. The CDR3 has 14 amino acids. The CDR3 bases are TGTGCCGGGAACGGGAGGGGGCGAAACACTGAAGCTTTCTTT. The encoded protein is CAGNGRGRNTEAFF.

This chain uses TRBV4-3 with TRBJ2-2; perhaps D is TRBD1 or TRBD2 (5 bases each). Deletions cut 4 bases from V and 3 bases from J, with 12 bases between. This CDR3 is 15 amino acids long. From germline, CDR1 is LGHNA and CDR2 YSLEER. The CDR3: CASSRRGAYTGELFF. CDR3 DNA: TGCGCCAGCAGCCGAAGAGGGGCCTACACCGGGGAGCTGTTTTTT.